Listed here are 27 T cell receptor beta chains from one sample, sequenced in a study of a mutant IDH1 vaccine in newly diagnosed glioma. The assay was immunoSEQ multiplex PCR, and TCRdb's table has in-frame clones only and misses some. The repertoire holds 35,000 to 50,000 clones, with 75% to 85% as singletons. For these TCRs, the target antigens are not known. Time point denoted: week 35, safety follow-up. A single vaccine dose contained 300 ug of mutant IDH1 20-mer peptide, and topical imiquimod was used with it. Here the sequenced sample was PBMCs, taken from a glioma patient whose treatment included an IDH1 peptide vaccine. The receptors shown here come from a woman between 50 and 59 years old with glioma.

The chain employs TRBV19 and TRBJ1-5; unclear D gene. The CDR3 is made up of 22 amino acids. The germline V gene encodes CDR1 LNHDA and CDR2 SQIVND (reference sequence). V gave up 4 bases and J gave up 0 bases, with 31 bases separating them. CDR3 bases: TGTGCCAGTAGTACACACATTCTTCAGGCCCCCGTCTTAGGGTATAGCAATCAGCCCCAGCATTTT. Protein: CASSTHILQAPVLGYSNQPQHF.

This clone was counted only a few times. The V gene is TRBV2, the J gene TRBJ2-5; 8 bases fit TRBD2. Germline values: CDR1 SNHLY, CDR2 FYNNEI. The CDR3 sequence is 14 residues long. With V trimmed by 6 bases and J by 2 bases, 5 bases remained unmatched. The CDR3, as DNA: TGTGCCAGCAGCCTCGGGACTAGGCAAGAGACCCAGTACTTC. It codes for CASSLGTRQETQYF.

The J gene is TRBJ2-3, the V gene TRBV19, with 11 bases lining up with TRBD1. The ends lost 6 bases at V and 4 bases at J; junction bases unmatched: 0. Germline V gene data show CDR1 as LNHDA and CDR2 as SQIVND (reference sequence). The CDR3 totals 13 residues. CDR3 sequence: CASRGQGADTQYF. In DNA, the CDR3 is TGTGCCAGTAGGGGACAGGGGGCAGATACGCAGTATTTT.

This chain uses TRBV4-2 with TRBJ2-2; D unresolved. Germline CDR1 and CDR2: LGHNA and YNFKEQ. With 1 base removed from V and 4 bases from J, the gap between germline ends came to 10 bases. CDR3 length: 15 residues. The CDR3 DNA reads TGTGCCAGCAGCCAAGGGAGCGCAGCCACCGGGGAGCTGTTTTTT. It encodes CASSQGSAATGELFF.

The chain is built from TRBV27 and TRBJ2-1, with TRBD2 matching over 10 bases. In germline, CDR1 is MNHEY, CDR2 SMNVEV (reference sequence). CDR3 length equals 18 residues. V lost 4 bases to trimming and J lost 3 bases; unmatched junction nucleotides: 12. This CDR3 reads CASSSEGASGGHYNEQFF. The CDR3 DNA sequence: TGTGCCAGCAGTTCCGAAGGGGCTAGCGGGGGCCACTACAATGAGCAGTTCTTC.

The chain couples TRBV5-1 to TRBJ2-3; D gene uncertain. Per the germline V gene, CDR1 is SGHRS and CDR2 is YFSETQ. V gave up 1 base and J gave up 1 base, with 4 bases separating them. CDR3 length: 13 amino acids. The CDR3 spells CASSLLGTDTQYF. The DNA of the CDR3 is TGCGCCAGCAGCTTGTTGGGCACAGATACGCAGTATTTT.

The genes are TRBV5-1 and TRBJ2-1; D is uncertain. V gave up 4 bases and J gave up 5 bases, with 13 bases separating them. CDR1 is SGHRS, CDR2 YFSETQ, per germline. CDR3 length: 14 amino acids. This CDR3 is CASSLLPPNNEQFF. The CDR3 DNA reads as TGCGCCAGCAGCCTATTACCCCCTAACAATGAGCAGTTCTTC.

The chain has TRBV19 and TRBJ2-2; D remains ambiguous. The V and J ends lost 1 base and 1 base respectively, with 7 bases between them. The germline CDR1 and CDR2 sequences are LNHDA and SQIVND (reference sequence). The CDR3 runs 15 residues. CDR3 bases: TGTGCCAGTAGTATAGTCGGCCAGAACACCGGGGAGCTGTTTTTT. Translation: CASSIVGQNTGELFF. The whole variable domain, filled in from reference TRBV19 and TRBJ2-2, reads DGGITQSPKYLFRKEGQNVTLSCEQNLNHDAMYWYRQDPGQGLRLIYYSQIVNDFQKGDIAEGYSVSREKKESFPLTVTSAQKNPTAFYLCASSIVGQNTGELFFGEGSRLTVL.

This chain links TRBV5-6 with TRBJ2-5; 8 bases match TRBD1. The V gene end was trimmed by 1 base and the J gene end by 9 bases; junction bases not matched to a gene: 8. The CDR3 spans 14 residues. Per the germline V gene, CDR1 is SGHDT and CDR2 is YYEEEE. The CDR3 bases are TGTGCCAGCAGCTTGTACAGGGGGGAGTCGGCCCAGTACTTC. Encoded protein: CASSLYRGESAQYF.

The chain couples TRBV19 to TRBJ2-1; D is unclear. V lost 5 bases to trimming and J lost 10 bases, with 21 bases between them. The CDR3 has 15 amino acids. Germline V lookup: CDR1 LNHDA, CDR2 SQIVND (reference sequence). The CDR3 DNA is TGTGCCAGTAGTTCCCTTGGCTACCCGGCTGGGGAGCAGTTCTTC. It translates to CASSSLGYPAGEQFF.

This clone came up a few times. The chain joins TRBV4-2 to TRBJ1-2, with 7 bases lining up with TRBD1. The CDR3 is 14 residues long. Per germline, CDR1 LGHNA and CDR2 YNFKEQ. The V and J ends lost 0 bases and 8 bases, in that order; junction bases with no gene match: 6. This chain's CDR3 is CASSQEVYRGGYTF. CDR3 DNA sequence: TGTGCCAGCAGCCAAGAGGTGTACAGGGGAGGCTACACCTTC.

The chain employs TRBV9 and TRBJ1-2; a possible D gene is TRBD1 (6 bases). Germline assignment: CDR1 SGDLS and CDR2 YYNGEE. The V end lost 2 bases, the J end lost 5 bases, and 10 bases lay between the germline ends. This CDR3 comprises 13 residues. In DNA, the CDR3 is TGTGCCAGCAGCGTCGCAGGGGCGTATGGCTACACCTTC. Its protein product is CASSVAGAYGYTF.

This chain uses TRBV19 with TRBJ2-2, with 8 positions matching TRBD2. CDR1 is LNHDA, CDR2 SQIVND, per germline (reference sequence). The CDR3 is 16 residues long. V was pared by 1 base and J by 1 base, with 2 bases of the junction left unmatched. In DNA, the CDR3 is TGTGCCAGTAGTATAGTGGGACTAGAGAACACCGGGGAGCTGTTTTTT. This codes for CASSIVGLENTGELFF.

V gene TRBV4-1 combines with J gene TRBJ1-3; 8 positions agree with TRBD1. V lost 1 base to trimming and J lost 3 bases; unmatched junction nucleotides: 8. This CDR3 has 17 amino acids. Germline CDR1 and CDR2: MGHRA and YSYEKL. CDR3 amino acids: CASSQGLRGTGGNTIYF. The CDR3 bases are TGCGCCAGCAGCCAAGGGCTCCGGGGGACAGGTGGAAACACCATATATTTT.

This sequence joins TRBV25-1 and TRBJ1-1; possibly TRBD1 for D (5 bases). This CDR3 is built from 15 residues. V was pared by 0 bases and J by 5 bases, with 13 bases between. Germline CDR1 is MGHDK and CDR2 is SYGVNS. The CDR3 region is CASSEYGQGRTEAFF. CDR3 in DNA: TGTGCCAGCAGTGAATATGGGCAGGGTCGAACTGAAGCTTTCTTT.

This chain connects TRBV13 to TRBJ1-1; no firm D call. The ends were cut back, 1 base at V and 7 bases at J, with 13 bases in the middle. Germline V gene data show CDR1 as PRHDT and CDR2 as FYEKMQ (reference sequence). This CDR3 spans 14 amino acids. The CDR3 sequence: CASSLEALSGEAFF. As DNA, the CDR3 is TGTGCCAGCAGCTTAGAAGCCCTCAGTGGTGAAGCTTTCTTT.

The chain is built from TRBV6-5 and TRBJ2-7; no firm D call. Trimming took 6 bases from V and 7 from J, leaving 22 bases between them. Germline assignment: CDR1 MNHEY and CDR2 SVGAGI. The CDR3 runs 15 residues. CDR3 amino acids: CASSPRQATLREQYF. The CDR3 bases are TGTGCCAGCAGCCCACGCCAGGCCACATTACGAGAGCAGTACTTC.

This sequence joins TRBV5-1 and TRBJ2-1, with D unclear. Germline V gene lookup returns CDR1 SGHRS and CDR2 YFSETQ. The CDR3 loop spans 12 amino acids. V was trimmed by 4 bases and J by 15 bases, leaving 17 bases between them. CDR3 DNA sequence: TGCGCCAGCAGCGCTGGTAACCAACGGCCGTTCTTC. Its translation is CASSAGNQRPFF.

V and J are TRBV15 and TRBJ1-5, with a possible D match to TRBD1 (5 bases). V lost 0 bases to trimming and J lost 5 bases, with 11 bases between them. Germline CDR1 LNHNV, CDR2 YYDKDF (reference sequence). The CDR3 is made up of 15 amino acids. The chain's CDR3 is CATSRDGRGDQPQHF. The CDR3, as DNA: TGTGCCACCAGCAGAGATGGAAGAGGGGATCAGCCCCAGCATTTT.

The V and J genes are TRBV9 and TRBJ1-1, with D unresolved. The germline V gene has CDR1 SGDLS and CDR2 YYNGEE. The length of the CDR3 is 18 residues. The V end lost 1 base, the J end lost 3 bases, and 22 bases lay between the germline ends. DNA for the CDR3: TGTGCCAGCAGCGTATCAGAGGGTGCGGTGTTATGGGACACTGAAGCTTTCTTT. Its translation is CASSVSEGAVLWDTEAFF. The whole variable domain, filled in from reference TRBV9 and TRBJ1-1, reads DSGVTQTPKHLITATGQRVTLRCSPRSGDLSVYWYQQSLDQGLQFLIQYYNGEERAKGNILERFSAQQFPDLHSELNLSSLELGDSALYFCASSVSEGAVLWDTEAFFGQGTRLTVV.

The chain couples TRBV6-5 to TRBJ1-3, with 7 nucleotides matching TRBD1. J lost 3 bases, V lost 6 bases, and 5 bases had no gene match. CDR1 is MNHEY and CDR2 is SVGAGI in the germline V gene. The CDR3 contains 14 residues. In DNA form, the CDR3 reads TGTGCCAGCAGACCCGGACAGGTTGGAAACACCATATATTTT. It is translated as CASRPGQVGNTIYF.

This sequence joins TRBV6-6 and TRBJ1-2; a possible D gene is TRBD1 (5 bases). V was shortened by 2 bases and J by 1 base, with 8 bases between the two germline ends. CDR1 is MNHNY, CDR2 SVGAGI, per germline (reference sequence). The CDR3 sequence is 14 residues long. The chain's CDR3 is CASSYDSSNYGYTF. As DNA, the CDR3 is TGTGCCAGCAGTTACGACAGCAGTAACTATGGCTACACCTTC.

The chain combines TRBV6-1 with TRBJ1-1; unclear D gene. V was clipped by 3 bases and J by 0 bases, with 8 bases between them. The CDR3 consists of 14 residues. Germline V gene sequence: CDR1 MNHNS, CDR2 SASEGT. The CDR3 loop reads CASSDGSMNTEAFF. The CDR3 DNA follows: TGTGCCAGCAGTGATGGGAGCATGAACACTGAAGCTTTCTTT.

This clone has a handful of counts. The chain combines TRBV7-9 with TRBJ1-4; D unresolved. Germline V gene sequence: CDR1 SEHNR, CDR2 FQNEAQ (reference sequence). V lost 5 bases and J 6 bases, leaving 10 bases between the germline ends. There are 13 residues in the CDR3. In DNA, the CDR3 is TGTGCCAGCAGCCTAGTTAGTGATGAAAAACTGTTTTTT. Translating gives CASSLVSDEKLFF.

This chain links TRBV5-8 with TRBJ2-2; D is uncertain. Germline V gene data show CDR1 as SGHTS and CDR2 as YDEGEE. V gave up 1 base and J gave up 2 bases, with 15 bases separating them. The CDR3 totals 17 residues. The chain's CDR3 is CASSLSKRRINTGELFF. The CDR3 DNA sequence: TGTGCCAGCAGCTTGAGTAAGAGACGCATAAACACCGGGGAGCTGTTTTTT. Drawing the rest from reference TRBV5-8 and TRBJ2-2, the complete variable domain is EAGVTQSPTHLIKTRGQQATLRCSPISGHTSVYWYQQALGLGLQFLLWYDEGEERNRGNFPPRFSGRQFPNYSSELNVNALELEDSALYLCASSLSKRRINTGELFFGEGSRLTVL.

The chain couples TRBV7-7 to TRBJ2-2, with 7 bases fitting TRBD2. The CDR3 is 16 residues long. CDR1 SSHAT and CDR2 FNYEAQ come from the germline V gene (reference sequence). V shed 1 base and J 5 bases; nucleotides not matched to a gene: 7. CDR3: CASSLGGGARTGELFF. DNA of the CDR3: TGTGCCAGCAGCTTAGGGGGGGGAGCGAGAACCGGGGAGCTGTTTTTT.

The genes are TRBV15 and TRBJ2-1; TRBD2 aligns across 8 bases. With 1 base clipped from V and 7 bases from J, the junction kept 9 bases outside the gene matches. This CDR3 contains 16 residues. Per the germline V gene, CDR1 is LNHNV and CDR2 is YYDKDF (reference sequence). The CDR3 DNA reads as TGTGCCACCAGCAGAGTTCTCGGGGGGGCTGTGAATGAGCAGTTCTTC. It codes for CATSRVLGGAVNEQFF.